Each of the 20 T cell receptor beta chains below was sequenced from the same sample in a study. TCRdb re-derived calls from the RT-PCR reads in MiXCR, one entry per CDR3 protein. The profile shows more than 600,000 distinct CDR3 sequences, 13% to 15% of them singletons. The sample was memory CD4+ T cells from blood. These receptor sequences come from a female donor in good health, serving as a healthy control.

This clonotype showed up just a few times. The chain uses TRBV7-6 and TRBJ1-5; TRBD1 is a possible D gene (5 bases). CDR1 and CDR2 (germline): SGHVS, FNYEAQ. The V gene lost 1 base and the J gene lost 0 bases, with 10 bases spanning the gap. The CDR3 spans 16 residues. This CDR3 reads CASSLGQRNSNQPQHF. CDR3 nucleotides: TGTGCCAGCAGCTTAGGACAGAGAAATAGCAATCAGCCCCAGCATTTT.

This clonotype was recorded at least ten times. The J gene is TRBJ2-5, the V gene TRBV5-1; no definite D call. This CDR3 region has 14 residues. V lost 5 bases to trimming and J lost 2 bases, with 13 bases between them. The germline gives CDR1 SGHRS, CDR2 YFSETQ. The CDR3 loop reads CASRRRVDQETQYF. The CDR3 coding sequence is TGCGCCAGCAGACGCCGGGTCGATCAAGAGACCCAGTACTTC.

The chain's CDR3 is CATTGQPNQPQHF. CDR3 nucleotide sequence: TGTGCCACAACGGGACAGCCCAATCAGCCCCAGCATTTT. The rearrangement joins TRBV12-3 or TRBV12-4 to TRBJ1-5; 7 bases align to TRBD1. Trimming took 10 bases from V and 3 from J; bases not matched to a gene: 6. This CDR3 has 13 amino acids.

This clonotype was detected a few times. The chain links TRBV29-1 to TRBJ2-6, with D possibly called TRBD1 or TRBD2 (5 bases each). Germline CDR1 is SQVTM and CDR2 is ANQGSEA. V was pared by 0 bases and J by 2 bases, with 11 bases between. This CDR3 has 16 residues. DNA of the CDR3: TGCAGCGTTGAAGATCTTGGGACCCCTGGGGCCAACGTCCTGACTTTC. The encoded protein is CSVEDLGTPGANVLTF.

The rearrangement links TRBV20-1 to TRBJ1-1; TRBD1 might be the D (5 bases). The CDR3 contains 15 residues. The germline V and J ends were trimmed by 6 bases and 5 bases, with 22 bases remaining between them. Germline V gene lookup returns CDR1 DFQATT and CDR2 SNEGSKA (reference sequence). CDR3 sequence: CSATDPVRGWTEAFF. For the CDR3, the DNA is TGCAGTGCAACCGATCCCGTGAGGGGTTGGACTGAAGCTTTCTTT.

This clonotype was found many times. DNA for the CDR3: TGTGCCAGCAGCTCCCCGGACGTAGGTATGAACACTGAAGCTTTCTTT. Amino acid sequence: CASSSPDVGMNTEAFF. The rearrangement uses TRBV6-6 and TRBJ1-1; D is unresolved. The CDR3 consists of 16 residues. Looked up from germline, CDR1 is MNHNY and CDR2 is SVGAGI (reference sequence). Trimming removed 6 bases from V and 0 bases from J, with 17 bases in between.

The CDR3 DNA is TGTGCCAGCAGCGTTAGCGCATACACAGATACGCAGTATTTT. Translating it yields CASSVSAYTDTQYF. The chain recombines TRBV7-2 with TRBJ2-3, with a tentative D call TRBD2 (5 bases). CDR1 SGHTA and CDR2 FQGNSA come from the germline V gene. This CDR3 comprises 14 residues. Trimming removed 5 bases from V and 2 bases from J, with 11 bases in between.

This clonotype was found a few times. The CDR3 DNA is TGTGCCAGCAGCTTAGGTGGAGGGCGGGGGACTGAAGCTTTCTTT. It encodes CASSLGGGRGTEAFF. The chain employs TRBV5-6 and TRBJ1-1; maybe TRBD1 (5 bases). The CDR3 covers 15 residues. V shed 2 bases and J shed 5 bases, with 16 bases lying between them. Germline assignment: CDR1 SGHDT and CDR2 YYEEEE.

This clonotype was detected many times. DNA for the CDR3: TGTGCCAGCAGTTTATGGTCAGGAATGCTGGGCACAGATACGCAGTATTTT. This codes for CASSLWSGMLGTDTQYF. The rearrangement links TRBV28 to TRBJ2-3; D uncertain. V was shortened by 0 bases and J by 1 base, with 14 bases between the two germline ends. Per germline, CDR1 MDHEN and CDR2 SYDVKM. The CDR3 is 17 amino acids.

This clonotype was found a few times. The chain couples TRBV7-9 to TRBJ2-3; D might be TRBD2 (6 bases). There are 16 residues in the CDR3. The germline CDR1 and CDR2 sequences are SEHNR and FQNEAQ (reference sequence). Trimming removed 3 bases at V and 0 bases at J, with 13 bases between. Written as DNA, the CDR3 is TGTGCCAGCAGCTTCTACGGGAGAGGTAGCACAGATACGCAGTATTTT. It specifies CASSFYGRGSTDTQYF.

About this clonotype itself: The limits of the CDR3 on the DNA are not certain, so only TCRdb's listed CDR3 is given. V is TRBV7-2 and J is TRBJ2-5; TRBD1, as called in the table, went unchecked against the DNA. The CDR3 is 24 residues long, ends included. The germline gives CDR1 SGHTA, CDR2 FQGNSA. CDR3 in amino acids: CDSSFYICSARGVLARQGTETQYF.

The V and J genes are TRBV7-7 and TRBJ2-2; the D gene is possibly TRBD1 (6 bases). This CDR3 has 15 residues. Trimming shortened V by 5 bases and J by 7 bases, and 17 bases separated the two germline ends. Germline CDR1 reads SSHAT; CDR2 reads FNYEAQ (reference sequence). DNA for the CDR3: TGTGCCAGCAGCACAGGGACCCCAGGGGACGGGGAGCTGTTTTTT. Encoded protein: CASSTGTPGDGELFF.

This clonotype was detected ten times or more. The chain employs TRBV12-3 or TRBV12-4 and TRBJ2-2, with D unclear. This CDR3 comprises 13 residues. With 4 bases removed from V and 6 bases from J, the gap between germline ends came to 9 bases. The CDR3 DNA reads TGTGCCAGCAGTTCCCTGGTCTCCGGGGAGCTGTTTTTT. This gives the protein CASSSLVSGELFF.

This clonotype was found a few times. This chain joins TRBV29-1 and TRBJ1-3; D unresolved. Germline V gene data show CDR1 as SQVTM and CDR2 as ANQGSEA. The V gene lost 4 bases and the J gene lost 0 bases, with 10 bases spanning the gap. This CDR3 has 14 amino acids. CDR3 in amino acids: CSVGGPTSGNTIYF. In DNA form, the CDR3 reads TGCAGCGTTGGCGGACCGACCTCTGGAAACACCATATATTTT.

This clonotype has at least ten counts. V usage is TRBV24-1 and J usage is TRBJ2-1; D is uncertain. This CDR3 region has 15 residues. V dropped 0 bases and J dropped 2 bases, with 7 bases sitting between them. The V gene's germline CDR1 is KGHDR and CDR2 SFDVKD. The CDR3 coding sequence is TGTGCCACCAGTGATTTGAAGGTGACCTACAATGAGCAGTTCTTC. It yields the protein CATSDLKVTYNEQFF.

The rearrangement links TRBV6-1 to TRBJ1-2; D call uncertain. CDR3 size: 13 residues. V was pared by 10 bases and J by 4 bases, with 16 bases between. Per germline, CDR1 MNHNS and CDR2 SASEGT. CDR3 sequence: CATVGGLTYGYTF. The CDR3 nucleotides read TGTGCCACCGTGGGTGGCCTCACCTATGGCTACACCTTC.

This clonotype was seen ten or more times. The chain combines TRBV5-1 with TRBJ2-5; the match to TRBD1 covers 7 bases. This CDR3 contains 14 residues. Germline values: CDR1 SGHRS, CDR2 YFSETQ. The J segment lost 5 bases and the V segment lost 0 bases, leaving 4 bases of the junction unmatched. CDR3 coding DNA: TGCGCCAGCAGCTTGGCAGACAGGGCCGAGACCCAGTACTTC. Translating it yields CASSLADRAETQYF. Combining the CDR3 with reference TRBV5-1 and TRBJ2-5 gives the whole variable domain KAGVTQTPRYLIKTRGQQVTLSCSPISGHRSVSWYQQTPGQGLQFLFEYFSETQRNKGNFPGRFSGRQFSNSRSEMNVSTLELGDSALYLCASSLADRAETQYFGPGTRLLVL.

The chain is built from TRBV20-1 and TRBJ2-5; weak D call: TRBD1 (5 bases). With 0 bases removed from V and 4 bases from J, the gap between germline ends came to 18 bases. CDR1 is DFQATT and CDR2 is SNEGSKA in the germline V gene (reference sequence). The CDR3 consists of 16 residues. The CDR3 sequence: CSARDPYAGLRETQYF. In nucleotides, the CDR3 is TGCAGTGCTAGAGATCCCTATGCAGGGTTAAGAGAGACCCAGTACTTC.

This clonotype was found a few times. The CDR3 protein is CSAAGRTILYGYTF. The CDR3, as DNA: TGCAGTGCCGCAGGCCGTACAATTTTATATGGCTACACCTTC. The chain employs TRBV20-1 and TRBJ1-2; D not certain. The CDR3 extends over 14 amino acids. V gave up 6 bases and J gave up 5 bases, with 19 bases separating them. Germline V lookup: CDR1 DFQATT, CDR2 SNEGSKA (reference sequence).

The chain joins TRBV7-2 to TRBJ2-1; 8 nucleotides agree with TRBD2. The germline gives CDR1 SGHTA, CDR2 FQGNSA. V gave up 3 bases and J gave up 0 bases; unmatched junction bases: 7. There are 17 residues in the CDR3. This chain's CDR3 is CASSFDLTSGSYNEQFF. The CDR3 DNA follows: TGTGCCAGCAGCTTCGACCTTACTAGCGGCTCCTACAATGAGCAGTTCTTC.